This T cell receptor beta chain was recovered during a study of beta chain features in type 1 diabetes. The study reverse transcribed the entire isolated RNA, so it sequenced expressed TCRB transcripts. Data came from immunoSEQ multiplex PCR; TCRdb stores just in-frame clones and leaves some out. The repertoire holds 250,000 to 400,000 clones, around 13% seen once, with roughly 7% in the top ten. With V trimmed by 5 bases and J by 2 bases, 8 bases remained unmatched. The CDR3 length is 17 residues. Germline CDR1 SSHAT, CDR2 FNYEAQ (reference sequence). Sorting gave populations that all exceeded 98% purity.

The specimen sequenced was central memory CD4+ T cells from blood. This sequence originates from a man aged 25 to 45 in good health. The chain couples TRBV7-7 to TRBJ2-2; 10 bases agree with TRBD1. Written as DNA, the CDR3 is TGTGCCAGCAGCATCTCCGGGACAGGGGTCAACACCGGGGAGCTGTTTTTT. Its translation is CASSISGTGVNTGELFF.